Each of the 5 T cell receptor beta chains below was sequenced from the same sample in a study of control samples from healthy donors and cancer patients. Some clones are missing from TCRdb's copy, which holds only in-frame ones; the method was immunoSEQ multiplex PCR. This table holds more than 95,000 clones, around 87% found once. Sequencing was carried out using blood. The receptors were gathered from a man aged 40-49 years in good health.

V and J are TRBV24-1 and TRBJ2-1; TRBD2 aligns across 14 bases. After removal of 5 bases from V and 1 base from J, the junction contained 9 bases not matched to a gene. The length of the CDR3 is 19 residues. Germline values: CDR1 KGHDR, CDR2 SFDVKD. The CDR3 DNA reads as TGTGCCACCAGTGCTCCGGGACTAGCGGGGGCAAATTCCTACAATGAGCAGTTCTTC. It is translated as CATSAPGLAGANSYNEQFF.

The CDR3 reads CASSLDQGRINYGYTF. The CDR3, as DNA: TGTGCCAGCAGCTTGGACCAGGGTAGGATAAACTATGGCTACACCTTC. J is TRBJ1-2 and V is TRBV5-6; perhaps TRBD1 as D (5 bases). Germline V lookup: CDR1 SGHDT, CDR2 YYEEEE. Trimming left V 0 bases short and J 2 bases short, with 14 bases between. The CDR3 contains 16 residues.

The gene calls are TRBV7-9 and TRBJ2-2; the D is unclear. The CDR3 spans 11 residues. The V gene lost 6 bases and the J gene lost 3 bases, with 2 bases spanning the gap. CDR1 and CDR2 (germline): SEHNR, FQNEAQ (reference sequence). The CDR3: CASSDTGELFF. In DNA, the CDR3 is TGTGCCAGCAGTGACACCGGGGAGCTGTTTTTT.

This sequence joins TRBV5-1 and TRBJ2-5, with D possibly being TRBD2 (6 bases). The V gene lost 0 bases and the J gene lost 5 bases, with 14 bases spanning the gap. CDR3 length: 15 amino acids. From germline, CDR1 is SGHRS and CDR2 YFSETQ. CDR3 nucleotides: TGCGCCAGCAGCTTGGGAGGAGGGATCGAGGAGACCCAGTACTTC. This sequence encodes CASSLGGGIEETQYF.

This clone was counted between two and nine times. The gene calls are TRBV4-1 and TRBJ2-7; the D is unclear. Trimming removed 4 bases at V and 0 bases at J, with 7 bases between. Germline lookup yields CDR1 MGHRA and CDR2 YSYEKL. The CDR3 covers 13 residues. The CDR3 is CASSPQVSYEQYF. The CDR3 DNA reads TGCGCCAGCAGCCCGCAGGTCTCCTACGAGCAGTACTTC.